The 32 T cell receptor beta chains listed next were all sequenced from one sample in a study of blood T cell repertoires in COVID-19. The method was immunoSEQ multiplex PCR; TCRdb's version includes in-frame clones alone and lacks a portion of them. This table holds 150,000 to 200,000 clones, around 76% found once. The sample comprised PBMCs or T cells enriched from blood (not recorded which). The receptors come from a woman aged 50 to 60 with acute COVID-19.

Concerning this clone: Possible read error: a much larger clone is one base away. The sample carries other DNA sequences with the same CDR3. V gene TRBV7-9 combines with J gene TRBJ1-5; D remains unclear. Per the germline V gene, CDR1 is SEHNR and CDR2 is FQNEAQ (reference sequence). The CDR3 has 13 residues. In DNA, the CDR3 is TGTGCTAGCAGCTTATCCCCGGATCAGCCCCAGCATTTT. Protein: CASSLSPDQPQHF.

The rearrangement uses TRBV5-1 and TRBJ1-2; possible D gene TRBD1, 6 bases. Between the trimmed V and J ends, which lost 3 bases and 4 bases, there was a span of 13 bases. Germline CDR1 reads SGHRS; CDR2 reads YFSETQ. There are 14 residues in the CDR3. For the CDR3, the DNA is TGCGCCAGCAGCTCCCGGGACAACTTCTATGGCTACACCTTC. It is translated as CASSSRDNFYGYTF.

J is TRBJ1-2 and V is TRBV23-1; TRBD1 matches 8 bases. Being an ORF, TRBV23-1 has a function that is uncertain. The CDR3 length is 15 residues. The V and J ends lost 0 bases and 8 bases, in that order; junction bases with no gene match: 8. The CDR3 spells CASSQSGQGAEGYTF. The CDR3 coding sequence is TGCGCCAGCAGTCAATCCGGCCAGGGGGCAGAGGGCTACACCTTC.

This clone appeared a single time. The V gene is TRBV12-3 or TRBV12-4, the J gene TRBJ2-2; possibly TRBD2 for D (7 bases). The CDR3 consists of 13 residues. V lost 5 bases, J lost 7 bases, and 11 bases lay in between. The CDR3 spells CASSRGGDGELFF. The DNA of the CDR3 is TGTGCCAGCAGTCGCGGGGGCGACGGGGAGCTGTTTTTT.

This clone was picked up a small number of times. The chain links TRBV24-1 to TRBJ2-2, with 9 positions matching TRBD2. Germline CDR1 reads KGHDR; CDR2 reads SFDVKD. The CDR3 extends over 16 amino acids. V gave up 0 bases and J gave up 3 bases; unmatched junction bases: 1. CDR3 nucleotide sequence: TGTGCCACCAGTGATTTGTCTAGCGGGGACACCGGGGAGCTGTTTTTT. Residues: CATSDLSSGDTGELFF.

The chain links TRBV27 to TRBJ2-3; 8 bases map to TRBD2. The germline CDR1 and CDR2 sequences are MNHEY and SMNVEV (reference sequence). V lost 5 bases, J lost 2 bases, and 9 bases stayed unmatched. The CDR3 has 16 residues. CDR3 amino acids: CASSTSGRGDTDTQYF. The CDR3 DNA follows: TGTGCCAGCAGTACCTCGGGGCGGGGGGACACAGATACGCAGTATTTT.

The V and J genes are TRBV28 and TRBJ2-7; tentatively, D is TRBD1 (5 bases). V lost 5 bases, J lost 3 bases, and 11 bases lay in between. The germline CDR1 and CDR2 sequences are MDHEN and SYDVKM. This CDR3 has 13 amino acids. The CDR3 nucleotides read TGTGCCAGCAGTCCCCCAGGGTTCTACGAGCAGTACGTC. Its translation: CASSPPGFYEQYV.

The CDR3 protein is CASSESVEAFF. CDR3 sequence (DNA): TGTGCCAGCAGTGAATCAGTTGAAGCTTTCTTT. This chain connects TRBV25-1 to TRBJ1-1; D gene uncertain. Trimming took off 1 base at V and 7 bases at J, with 4 bases between the two ends. The CDR3 contains 11 residues. Germline-derived CDR1 and CDR2 are MGHDK and SYGVNS.

The chain links TRBV7-9 to TRBJ1-6, with 7 bases that match TRBD1. This CDR3 is built from 16 residues. V trimming: 5 bases; J trimming: 4 bases; junction bases outside the gene matches: 8. The germline CDR1 and CDR2 sequences are SEHNR and FQNEAQ (reference sequence). The CDR3 region has the DNA TGTGCCAGCAGCGGGGACAGATTTCAATATAATTCACCCCTCCACTTT. As protein: CASSGDRFQYNSPLHF.

This rearrangement joins TRBV28 to TRBJ1-2, with D unclear. The CDR3 has 14 amino acids. CDR1 and CDR2 (germline): MDHEN, SYDVKM. The V and J ends lost 7 bases and 5 bases respectively, with 17 bases between them. The CDR3 DNA sequence: TGTGCCAGCACAAGGAGTTATGCAGCGTATGGCTACACCTTC. As protein: CASTRSYAAYGYTF.

The rearrangement joins TRBV5-5 to TRBJ1-6; D is perhaps TRBD1 (5 bases). This CDR3 is 16 amino acids long. V dropped 1 base and J dropped 2 bases, with 10 bases sitting between them. CDR1 and CDR2 from the germline V gene are SGHKS and YYEKEE (reference sequence). Here the CDR3 DNA reads TGTGCCAGCAGCTTGTTCCAGGGCGCCTATAATTCACCCCTCCACTTT. Encoded protein: CASSLFQGAYNSPLHF.

The chain is built from TRBV28 and TRBJ1-3, with D possibly TRBD1 on 6 matching bases. The CDR3 covers 14 residues. V was clipped by 7 bases and J by 4 bases, with 14 bases between them. Germline V gene lookup returns CDR1 MDHEN and CDR2 SYDVKM. CDR3 DNA: TGTGCCAGCACCTCTCAGGGGCAGGGAAACACCATATATTTT. It is translated as CASTSQGQGNTIYF.

CDR3 protein: CASSPYPRTGGSNGYTF. Here the CDR3 DNA reads TGTGCCAGCAGCCCCTACCCGAGGACAGGGGGGTCGAATGGCTACACCTTC. The chain couples TRBV7-2 to TRBJ1-2, with TRBD1 identical over 10 bases. Germline CDR1 is SGHTA and CDR2 is FQGNSA. This CDR3 spans 17 amino acids. Trimming took 5 bases from V and 6 from J; bases not matched to a gene: 15. The complete variable domain, with remaining parts taken from reference TRBV7-2 and TRBJ1-2, reads GAGVSQSPSNKVTEKGKDVELRCDPISGHTALYWYRQSLGQGLEFLIYFQGNSAPDKSGLPSDRFSAERTGGSVSTLTIQRTQQEDSAVYLCASSPYPRTGGSNGYTFGSGTRLTVV.

The V call is TRBV10-3, the J call TRBJ2-1; 9 bases match TRBD2. V was clipped by 9 bases and J by 8 bases; unmatched bases: 5. The CDR3 runs to 12 residues. CDR1 ENHRY and CDR2 SYGVKD come from the germline V gene. The CDR3 bases are TGTGCCATTAGCGGGGGTAGCGATGAGCAGTTCTTC. Translating gives CAISGGSDEQFF.

The chain joins TRBV4-3 to TRBJ1-4, with TRBD1 matching 9 bases. In germline, CDR1 is LGHNA, CDR2 YSLEER. V lost 0 bases, J lost 5 bases, and 13 bases stayed unmatched. CDR3 size: 19 residues. In DNA form, the CDR3 reads TGCGCCAGCAGCCAAGACCCCGGGGCGTGGGACAGGGAAAATGAAAAACTGTTTTTT. Amino acid sequence: CASSQDPGAWDRENEKLFF.

The CDR3 nucleotides read TGTGCCAGTCGTGACAGGGGAGGACAGCCCCAGCATTTT. It translates to CASRDRGGQPQHF. The gene calls are TRBV19 and TRBJ1-5; 8 nucleotides align to TRBD1. This CDR3 spans 13 amino acids. CDR1 LNHDA and CDR2 SQIVND come from the germline V gene (reference sequence). After removal of 8 bases from V and 7 bases from J, the junction contained 7 bases not matched to a gene.

The chain links TRBV13 to TRBJ2-3; 8 nucleotides line up with TRBD1. The germline CDR1 and CDR2 sequences are PRHDT and FYEKMQ (reference sequence). V dropped 3 bases and J dropped 4; count of bases not matched to a gene: 9. The CDR3 contains 16 residues. This CDR3 is CASSFRDRFGADTQYF. The CDR3 DNA sequence: TGTGCCAGCAGCTTCAGGGACAGGTTTGGGGCAGATACGCAGTATTTT. The full variable domain, its missing parts supplied by reference TRBV13 and TRBJ2-3, is AAGVIQSPRHLIKEKRETATLKCYPIPRHDTVYWYQQGPGQDPQFLISFYEKMQSDKGSIPDRFSAQQFSDYHSELNMSSLELGDSALYFCASSFRDRFGADTQYFGPGTRLTVL.

The J gene is TRBJ1-6, the V gene TRBV5-8, with D maybe TRBD1 (6 bases). CDR1 and CDR2 from the germline V gene are SGHTS and YDEGEE. The CDR3 runs to 14 residues. V was pared by 2 bases and J by 7 bases, with 10 bases between. CDR3 nucleotide sequence: TGTGCCAGCAGCTTCAGGGGTGGGAATTCACCCCTCCACTTT. Protein sequence: CASSFRGGNSPLHF.

This clone was observed a single time. This chain uses TRBV19 with TRBJ2-5; the match to TRBD1 covers 7 bases. The ends lost 0 bases at V and 3 bases at J; junction bases unmatched: 7. Germline V gene lookup returns CDR1 LNHDA and CDR2 SQIVND (reference sequence). The CDR3 extends over 16 amino acids. CDR3 loop: CASSIDRDRIKETQYF. The CDR3 nucleotides read TGTGCCAGTAGTATAGATCGGGACAGAATAAAAGAGACCCAGTACTTC.

V gene TRBV7-2 combines with J gene TRBJ1-2; 10 bases agree with TRBD1. There are 16 residues in the CDR3. The ends lost 4 bases at V and 2 bases at J; junction bases unmatched: 7. Germline V CDR1 and CDR2: SGHTA, FQGNSA. The CDR3 protein is CASSSPDRGLNYGYTF. For the CDR3, the DNA is TGTGCCAGCAGCTCACCCGACAGGGGGCTAAACTATGGCTACACCTTC.

V is TRBV5-5 and J is TRBJ2-5; D is possibly TRBD1 (6 bases). This CDR3 has 13 amino acids. Germline loops: CDR1 SGHKS, CDR2 YYEKEE (reference sequence). Trimming stripped 4 bases from V and 3 bases from J, with 10 bases between. The CDR3 nucleotides read TGTGCCAGCAGCCGCTACAGGGAAGAGACCCAGTACTTC. Amino acid sequence: CASSRYREETQYF.

The chain joins TRBV5-1 to TRBJ1-6, with D perhaps TRBD1 (6 bases). CDR1 and CDR2 from the germline V gene are SGHRS and YFSETQ. With 2 bases removed from V and 9 bases from J, the gap between germline ends came to 12 bases. The CDR3 has 14 amino acids. CDR3 coding DNA: TGCGCCAGCAGCTTAGGACAGTCTACTTCACCCCTCCACTTT. It specifies CASSLGQSTSPLHF.

J is TRBJ2-7 and V is TRBV27, with TRBD1 identical over 9 bases. Losses at the gene ends were 6 bases for V and 6 bases for J; bases not matched to a gene: 15. CDR1 is MNHEY and CDR2 is SMNVEV in the germline V gene (reference sequence). The CDR3 totals 16 residues. DNA of the CDR3: TGTGCCAGCAGCCGACTACCACCGGGACAGGGCACCGAGCAGTACGTC. Residues: CASSRLPPGQGTEQYV.

CDR3 sequence reads: CASSARTGGLEKLFF. The DNA for the CDR3 is TGTGCCAGCTCTGCCCGGACAGGGGGCCTGGAAAAACTGTTTTTT. The V call is TRBV18, the J call TRBJ1-4; 11 bases are a match to TRBD1. This CDR3 is built from 15 residues. V shed 6 bases and J 8 bases; nucleotides not matched to a gene: 8. CDR1 and CDR2 (germline): KGHSH, LQKENI.

The chain carries TRBV19 and TRBJ2-3; 9 bases align to TRBD1. CDR1 LNHDA and CDR2 SQIVND come from the germline V gene (reference sequence). This CDR3 comprises 14 residues. V shed 10 bases and J 7 bases; nucleotides not matched to a gene: 12. CDR3 residues: CATTRDRVENTQYF. In DNA, the CDR3 is TGTGCCACCACCCGGGACAGGGTAGAAAATACGCAGTATTTT.

This clone was found many times. In nucleotides, the CDR3 is TGTGCCAGCAGTTGGGCCAGGGGAAACACTGAAGCTTTCTTT. Translating gives CASSWARGNTEAFF. V usage is TRBV28 and J usage is TRBJ1-1; D possibly corresponds to TRBD1 (6 bases). The CDR3 is 14 residues long. With 4 bases removed from V and 2 bases from J, the gap between germline ends came to 11 bases. Germline CDR1 reads MDHEN; CDR2 reads SYDVKM. The entire variable domain, with the rest obtained from reference TRBV28 and TRBJ1-1, is as follows: DVKVTQSSRYLVKRTGEKVFLECVQDMDHENMFWYRQDPGLGLRLIYFSYDVKMKEKGDIPEGYSVSREKKERFSLILESASTNQTSMYLCASSWARGNTEAFFGQGTRLTVV.

This chain uses TRBV23-1 with TRBJ2-7; D is uncertain. TRBV23-1 carries the ORF label, with uncertain function. Trimming pared 3 bases from V and 5 bases from J, leaving 11 bases between. CDR3 length: 13 amino acids. CDR3: CASSHDATDEQYV. The CDR3 DNA reads TGCGCCAGCAGTCATGATGCAACTGACGAGCAGTACGTC.

This chain connects TRBV9 to TRBJ1-6, with D unresolved. The CDR3 is made up of 17 amino acids. V was trimmed by 0 bases and J by 2 bases, leaving 12 bases between them. The germline V gene has CDR1 SGDLS and CDR2 YYNGEE. The CDR3 is CASSVDQNHPYNSPLHF. The CDR3 bases are TGTGCCAGCAGCGTAGACCAGAACCACCCCTATAATTCACCCCTCCACTTT.

The chain carries TRBV4-1 and TRBJ1-5, with D perhaps matching TRBD1 (5 bases). The CDR3 has 19 residues. Trimming stripped 2 bases from V and 1 base from J, with 21 bases between. Germline V gene lookup returns CDR1 MGHRA and CDR2 YSYEKL. CDR3 protein: CASSQRTLGGIISNQPQHF. CDR3 sequence (DNA): TGCGCCAGCAGCCAACGAACTCTGGGGGGTATAATAAGCAATCAGCCCCAGCATTTT.

This sequence joins TRBV10-3 and TRBJ2-3; 9 bases map to TRBD1. Looked up from germline, CDR1 is ENHRY and CDR2 is SYGVKD. V shed 5 bases and J 1 base; nucleotides not matched to a gene: 1. CDR3 length equals 14 residues. The CDR3 loop is CAISRQGGTDTQYF. The DNA of the CDR3 is TGTGCCATCAGTCGACAGGGGGGCACAGATACGCAGTATTTT.

V is TRBV6-5 and J is TRBJ1-4, with a weak D call TRBD1 (5 bases). Trimming took off 4 bases at V and 1 base at J, with 7 bases between the two ends. The CDR3 sequence is 14 residues long. The germline gives CDR1 MNHEY, CDR2 SVGAGI. CDR3 coding DNA: TGTGCCAGCAGTTGGGGGGAAACTAATGAAAAACTGTTTTTT. Amino acids: CASSWGETNEKLFF.

This clone was observed once. This chain uses TRBV9 with TRBJ2-5; 10 bases map to TRBD2. The CDR3 runs to 17 residues. Trimming at V came to 0 bases and at J to 4 bases, leaving 9 bases not matched to a gene. CDR1 and CDR2 from the germline V gene are SGDLS and YYNGEE. CDR3 region: CASSVATGAGGRETQYF. The CDR3 DNA sequence: TGTGCCAGCAGCGTAGCCACAGGAGCGGGGGGGCGAGAGACCCAGTACTTC.